These T cell receptor beta chains were read from a single sample in a study of vaccination and CD4 T cells after COVID-19. Via MiXCR, TCRdb re-called the PCR reads, giving one row per CDR3 protein. In the table there are about 11,000 distinct CDR3 sequences, around 64% of which are singletons. No antigen has been assigned to these receptors. The sequenced material came from CD4+ T cells from blood, cultured in vitro. These receptor sequences come from a human donor who had recovered from COVID-19. Each CDR3 is given with its conserved first and last residue. Fields, in order: J gene, clone size, D gene, V gene, CDR3 DNA, CDR3 protein. A D gene is named only where the DNA matches it firmly. Clone sizes are given selectively: once, few, many, or a class where the clone is expanded.

>TRBJ2-1|.|TRBD2|TRBV6-1
TGTGCCAGCAGTACCGTAGCGGGAGGGAACTACAATGAGCAGTTCTTC
CASSTVAGGNYNEQFF
>TRBJ1-1|.|TRBD1|TRBV4-3
TGCGCCAGCAGCCAGGTACAGGGACAGGCTGAAGCTTTCTTT
CASSQVQGQAEAFF
>TRBJ1-2|.|TRBD1|TRBV6-5
TGTGCCAGCAGTTTATCGGACAGGAGCTATGGCTACACCTTC
CASSLSDRSYGYTF
>TRBJ1-6|.|TRBD1|TRBV6-1
TGTGCCAGCAAGTCGCGGGGACAGGGAGATTCACCCCTCCACTTT
CASKSRGQGDSPLHF
>TRBJ1-1|few|TRBD1|TRBV7-3
TGTGCCAGCAGCTCCAGGGGGTACGGCACTGAAGCTTTCTTT
CASSSRGYGTEAFF
>TRBJ1-2|.|TRBD1|TRBV6-1
TGTGCCAGCAGGAAACAGGGGGCGCCTGGCTACACCTTC
CASRKQGAPGYTF
>TRBJ1-1|few|.|TRBV10-3
TGTGCCCACCCCAGGGGTGCGAAAGCTTTCTTT
CAHPRGAKAFF
>TRBJ2-3|once|TRBD1|TRBV30
TGTGCCTGGAGTGTACGGACAGGGGGGTACACAGATACGCAGTATTTT
CAWSVRTGGYTDTQYF
>TRBJ2-7|.|TRBD2|TRBV28
TGTGCCAGCAGAACCTCCGGGACTACCTACGAGCAGTACTTC
CASRTSGTTYEQYF
>TRBJ2-1|.|.|TRBV6-1
TGTGCCAGCAGTACCCCCCCTTTGAACAGGGCGTTCTTC
CASSTPPLNRAFF
>TRBJ2-3|few|TRBD2|TRBV7-9
TGTGCCAGCAGCCCCGCGGGGGGAACAGATACGCAGTATTTT
CASSPAGGTDTQYF
>TRBJ1-5|.|TRBD1|TRBV7-2
TGTGCCAGCAGCTTAGTTAGGGGACAGGGCAATCAGCCCCAGCATTTT
CASSLVRGQGNQPQHF
>TRBJ1-2|.|.|TRBV20-1
TGCAGTGCCAACTCGGGGGCCACTAACTATGGCTACACCTTC
CSANSGATNYGYTF
>TRBJ1-1|.|.|TRBV27
TGTGCCAGCATCGGTGCCTTATCATCTGAAGCTTTCTTT
CASIGALSSEAFF
>TRBJ1-1|.|.|TRBV21-1
TGTGCCATGACGGGCGGGAACACTGAAGCTTTCTTT
CAMTGGNTEAFF
>TRBJ1-1|.|.|TRBV12-5
TGTGCTAGTGGTATTGATCGGGGAGCTTTCTTT
CASGIDRGAFF
>TRBJ1-2|.|.|TRBV2
TGTGCCAGCGGCCCCACAGATGGCTACACCTTC
CASGPTDGYTF
>TRBJ1-6|.|.|TRBV2
TGTGCCAGCGTGGTGGTAAGAGGAAATTCACCCCTCCACTTT
CASVVVRGNSPLHF
>TRBJ1-1|.|.|TRBV20-1
TGCAGTGCTAGAGGGTCGGTGCAGAACACTGAAGCTTTCTTT
CSARGSVQNTEAFF
>TRBJ2-1|few|.|TRBV20-1
TGCAGTGCTTTTCGTAGCGACTCCTACAATGAGCAGTTCTTC
CSAFRSDSYNEQFF
>TRBJ2-1|.|.|TRBV11-1
TGTGCCAGCAGCTTTGGACACGAGCAGTTCTTC
CASSFGHEQFF
>TRBJ2-7|.|.|TRBV6-2/TRBV6-3
TGTGCCAGCAGCCCCCCGGGTGAGCAGTACTTC
CASSPPGEQYF
>TRBJ1-2|once|TRBD1|TRBV24-1
TGTGCCACTTCGACAGGGGGCTATGGCTACACCTTC
CATSTGGYGYTF
>TRBJ2-1|.|TRBD2|TRBV9
TGTGCCAGCAGCGCTAGCGGGAGGTGGAATGAGCAGTTCTTC
CASSASGRWNEQFF
>TRBJ1-1|.|.|TRBV3-1
TGTGCCAGCAGCCGCCCCACAGGGAGGAACACTGAAGCTTTCTTT
CASSRPTGRNTEAFF
>TRBJ1-1|once|.|TRBV11-3
TGTGCCAGCAGTTACTCGGGGGGTCCCACTGAAGCTTTCTTT
CASSYSGGPTEAFF
>TRBJ2-2|.|TRBD2|TRBV19
TGTGCCAGTCGCAGGACTAGCGGGAGTGAGAACACCGGGGAGCTGTTTTTT
CASRRTSGSENTGELFF
>TRBJ1-1|.|.|TRBV4-2
TGTGCCAGCAGCCAAGATAAAGGGATAACTGAAGCTTTCTTT
CASSQDKGITEAFF
>TRBJ2-3|.|.|TRBV6-5
TGTGCCAGCAGTTTCCCAAACACAGATACGCAGTATTTT
CASSFPNTDTQYF
>TRBJ2-7|.|TRBD1|TRBV6-2/TRBV6-3
TGTGCCAGCAATGAGGGGACAGGGGGCAGGTACGAGCAGTACTTC
CASNEGTGGRYEQYF
>TRBJ2-5|.|.|TRBV20-1
TGCAGTGCTAGAGAAGGGACATTACAAGAGACCCAGTACTTC
CSAREGTLQETQYF
>TRBJ1-1|.|.|TRBV6-5
TGTGCCAGCAGTTTCTTACAACAGGGTGGGACTGAAGCTTTCTTT
CASSFLQQGGTEAFF
>TRBJ1-5|.|TRBD1|TRBV6-2/TRBV6-3
TGTGCCAGCAGTCCGGGACAGGAGTTCCAGCCCCAGCATTTT
CASSPGQEFQPQHF
>TRBJ1-1|.|.|TRBV5-1
TGCGCCAGCACACTCACAGCGAACACTGAAGCTTTCTTT
CASTLTANTEAFF
>TRBJ1-1|.|TRBD1|TRBV29-1
TGCAGCGTTGCAGGGGGCGGTACTGAAGCTTTCTTT
CSVAGGGTEAFF
>TRBJ2-7|.|.|TRBV6-1
TGTGCCAGCAGATTCAGGTATCCCTACGAGCAGTACTTC
CASRFRYPYEQYF
>TRBJ2-2|.|.|TRBV10-3
TGTGCCATCAGTGAGACAGGGAGCACCGGGGAGCTGTTTTTT
CAISETGSTGELFF
>TRBJ1-6|.|TRBD1|TRBV6-1
TGTGCCAGCATGACAGGGAGCTCCTATAATTCACCCCTCCACTTT
CASMTGSSYNSPLHF
>TRBJ2-7|.|.|TRBV7-9
TGTGCCAGCGAAGGACAGACCTACGAGCAGTACTTC
CASEGQTYEQYF
>TRBJ2-7|.|.|TRBV6-2/TRBV6-3
TGTGCCAGCAGCCACGTGGTGGGGCAAAGATGGTACGAGCAGTACTTC
CASSHVVGQRWYEQYF
>TRBJ2-7|.|TRBD1|TRBV24-1
TGTGCCACCAGTCAAGGGGACAGGGGCCAAGCAGAGCAGTACTTC
CATSQGDRGQAEQYF
>TRBJ1-2|.|TRBD1|TRBV29-1
TGCAGCGTTTTTAGACAGGGGGCAGATTATGGCTACACCTTC
CSVFRQGADYGYTF
>TRBJ1-1|.|.|TRBV2
TGTGCCAGCAGTGAGGGGGGGCAGGGAAGGTCTGAAGCTTTCTTT
CASSEGGQGRSEAFF
>TRBJ2-2|.|.|TRBV6-5
TGTGCCAGCAGTTACGCCCGAGGGGACACCGGGGAGCTGTTTTTT
CASSYARGDTGELFF
>TRBJ2-7|.|TRBD2|TRBV20-1
TGCAGTGCTCCTAACCCTAGCGGGAGTGTGGAGCAGTACTTC
CSAPNPSGSVEQYF
>TRBJ2-3|.|TRBD2|TRBV7-9
TGTGCCAGCAGATTCACTAGCGGGAGGGCCGAGGGCACAGATACGCAGTATTTT
CASRFTSGRAEGTDTQYF
>TRBJ2-7|.|.|TRBV24-1
TGTGCCACCAGTGCCCCGGAGAGGGGCGACGAGCAGTACTTC
CATSAPERGDEQYF
>TRBJ1-1|once|.|TRBV5-5
TGTGCCAGCAGTCGTACAGGGAACACTGAAGCTTTCTTT
CASSRTGNTEAFF
>TRBJ2-3|.|TRBD2|TRBV20-1
TGCAGTGCTAGGGGCGGGGGGGCGTTAGATACGCAGTATTTT
CSARGGGALDTQYF
>TRBJ2-5|.|TRBD2|TRBV5-1
TGCGCCAGCAGCACTGGACTAGCGGGGAAAGAGACCCAGTACTTC
CASSTGLAGKETQYF
>TRBJ2-3|.|.|TRBV27
TGTGCCAGCAGTTTTCGGGGGCGCTCCGCAGATACGCAGTATTTT
CASSFRGRSADTQYF
>TRBJ2-7|.|TRBD2|TRBV20-1
TGCAGTGCTAGTGAACCTAGCGGATCCTACGAGCAGTACTTC
CSASEPSGSYEQYF
>TRBJ2-7|.|.|TRBV21-1
TGTGCCAGCAGCAAAACCGGCCCGGCTTACGAGCAGTACTTC
CASSKTGPAYEQYF
>TRBJ1-1|.|.|TRBV15
TGTGCCACCAGCTCTCGGGGTTTGAACACTGAAGCTTTCTTT
CATSSRGLNTEAFF
>TRBJ2-7|.|.|TRBV11-2
TGTGCCAGCAGCTTAGTTCGGGGGCGCTTGGGTATGTTGGAGTACTTC
CASSLVRGRLGMLEYF